This record concerns one T cell receptor (beta chain) sequence. Its target is unknown. At one of its ends the junction is not consistent with the germline gene, which may arise from a read error. The record originates from a study of T cells in Graves' hyperthyroidism and ophthalmopathy. Study-wide points: Peripheral blood also featured most of the thyroid clonotypes expanded above 0.001. Classification by a 13 V-J model distinguished ophthalmopathy from stable hyperthyroidism.

RNA transcripts gave rise to amplified TCR beta CDR3 regions. The TCR CDR3 was amplified in a first-round RT-PCR using the HTBI primer set. TCRdb re-analysed the multiplex PCR reads in MiXCR, keeping a single row per CDR3 protein. The sample carries fewer than 550,000 distinct CDR3 sequences, about a sixth recorded once. PBMCs stemmed from 10 ml fresh peripheral blood. This CDR3 contains 15 residues. The specimen sequenced was blood. The sequence came from a woman younger than 30 with Graves' hyperthyroidism. This chain joins TRBV12-3 or TRBV12-4 and TRBJ2-7; 7 bases agree with TRBD2. The CDR3 bases are TGTGCCAGCAGTTTAAGGTGGGAGGGACGCTACGAGCAGTGCTTC. As protein: CASSLRWEGRYEQCF.